The T cell receptor (beta chain) described here comes from a study of cytomegalovirus exposure and HLA in healthy donors. The PCR was carried out with 60 Vbeta primers and 13 Jbeta primers. Profiled with immunoSEQ multiplex PCR; TCRdb holds only in-frame clones, not every one. Altogether around 150,000 clones are present, 70% to 80% being singletons, with the ten largest covering 3.5%. Sequenced input: PBMCs. The clonotype comes from a human donor in good health.

CDR3 DNA: TGTGCCAGCAGCGCTATACTAGCGGACTACGAGCAGTACTTC. Translating it yields CASSAILADYEQYF. The gene calls are TRBV6-1 and TRBJ2-7, with 8 bases lining up with TRBD2. Germline CDR1 reads MNHNS; CDR2 reads SASEGT. After removal of 6 bases from V and 3 bases from J, the junction contained 7 bases not matched to a gene. The CDR3 has 14 amino acids.